The 23 T cell receptor beta chains in this list originate from one sample, sequenced in a study of a mutant IDH1 vaccine in newly diagnosed glioma. The protocol was immunoSEQ multiplex PCR, while the TCRdb copy is restricted to in-frame clones and leaves out a portion. Among roughly 62,000 clones listed, about 86% were seen once. Regarding time point: week 5, during vaccination. A single vaccine dose contained 300 ug of mutant IDH1 20-mer peptide, and topical imiquimod was used with it. Their target antigens are unknown. The sample consisted of PBMCs, taken from a glioma patient whose treatment included an IDH1 peptide vaccine. The receptors come from a woman between 45 and 60 years old with glioma.

The chain employs TRBV5-6 and TRBJ1-5; D may be TRBD1 (5 bases). V shed 2 bases and J shed 1 base, with 13 bases lying between them. CDR1 is SGHDT and CDR2 is YYEEEE in the germline V gene. CDR3 length: 16 amino acids. The DNA for the CDR3 is TGTGCCAGCAGCTTAAAAGGGGCAGGGAGCAATCAGCCCCAGCATTTT. As protein: CASSLKGAGSNQPQHF. The whole variable domain, remainder taken from reference TRBV5-6 and TRBJ1-5, is DAGVTQSPTHLIKTRGQQVTLRCSPKSGHDTVSWYQQALGQGPQFIFQYYEEEERQRGNFPDRFSGHQFPNYSSELNVNALLLGDSALYLCASSLKGAGSNQPQHFGDGTRLSIL.

The genes are TRBV9 and TRBJ1-6; perhaps TRBD1 as D (5 bases). Trimming cost V 7 bases and J 7 bases, with 15 bases left between them. CDR3 length: 14 amino acids. Germline lookup yields CDR1 SGDLS and CDR2 YYNGEE. CDR3 sequence reads: CASAGGGSNSPLHF. The CDR3, as DNA: TGTGCCAGCGCCGGTGGGGGATCGAATTCACCCCTCCACTTT.

The rearrangement links TRBV7-2 to TRBJ2-4; TRBD1 or TRBD2 may be the D gene (6 bases each). Germline V gene sequence: CDR1 SGHTA, CDR2 FQGNSA. The CDR3 sequence is 17 residues long. Trimming shortened V by 4 bases and J by 3 bases, and 19 bases separated the two germline ends. CDR3 in DNA: TGTGCCAGCAGCTCCCTCGAGGGGGGCAGGGTCAAAAACATTCAGTACTTC. Translated, it gives CASSSLEGGRVKNIQYF.

The V and J genes are TRBV20-1 and TRBJ1-1; D gene unclear. This CDR3 has 11 residues. Germline V lookup: CDR1 DFQATT, CDR2 SNEGSKA (reference sequence). The V gene lost 5 bases and the J gene lost 4 bases, with 8 bases spanning the gap. As DNA, the CDR3 is TGCAGTGCTCCCGGCAGCACTGAAGCTTTCTTT. Translation gives CSAPGSTEAFF.

This clone appeared once. The V and J genes are TRBV6-4 and TRBJ1-1; D is perhaps TRBD1 (5 bases). The V and J ends lost 10 bases and 10 bases respectively, with 22 bases between them. This CDR3 is built from 13 residues. CDR1 is MRHNA, CDR2 SNTAGT, per germline. This chain's CDR3 is CATGTTTIGPAFF. DNA of the CDR3: TGTGCCACCGGGACGACAACAATCGGGCCAGCTTTCTTT.

This clone appeared a few times. The chain combines TRBV7-2 with TRBJ2-7; the D is unclear. The CDR3 spans 13 residues. CDR1 and CDR2 (germline): SGHTA, FQGNSA. Trimming removed 5 bases from V and 5 bases from J, with 13 bases in between. The CDR3 sequence is CASSPQVFDEQYF. The CDR3 DNA sequence: TGTGCCAGCAGCCCCCAGGTATTCGACGAGCAGTACTTC.

This clone was observed a single time. The chain is built from TRBV5-6 and TRBJ1-5, with D hard to call. CDR1 and CDR2 from the germline V gene are SGHDT and YYEEEE. CDR3 length equals 15 residues. V gave up 4 bases and J gave up 0 bases, with 11 bases separating them. The CDR3 protein is CASSLGSYSNQPQHF. The CDR3 region has the DNA TGTGCCAGCAGCCTCGGGAGTTATAGCAATCAGCCCCAGCATTTT.

This clone was counted a single time. V gene TRBV6-6 combines with J gene TRBJ2-5, with D perhaps TRBD1 (6 bases). V was shortened by 5 bases and J by 5 bases, with 12 bases between the two germline ends. CDR3 length equals 13 residues. The germline gives CDR1 MNHNY, CDR2 SVGAGI (reference sequence). The CDR3 loop reads CASSQQGGETQYF. CDR3 bases: TGTGCCAGCAGTCAACAGGGCGGGGAGACCCAGTACTTC.

The genes are TRBV15 and TRBJ2-3; D is possibly TRBD2 (5 bases). The CDR3 consists of 16 residues. The V gene's germline CDR1 is LNHNV and CDR2 YYDKDF (reference sequence). V lost 0 bases, J lost 2 bases, and 12 bases lay in between. CDR3 sequence reads: CATSREAVNPTDTQYF. DNA for the CDR3: TGTGCCACCAGCAGAGAAGCGGTAAACCCCACAGATACGCAGTATTTT.

The chain couples TRBV7-9 to TRBJ2-7; 9 positions match TRBD1. Germline trimming cut 2 bases from V and 6 bases from J; bases unmatched to any gene: 2. Germline assignment: CDR1 SEHNR and CDR2 FQNEAQ (reference sequence). The CDR3 runs 13 residues. The CDR3 nucleotides read TGTGCCAGCAGCTTAACAGGGGGCAGCGAGCAGTACTTC. Translated, it gives CASSLTGGSEQYF.

The J gene is TRBJ1-3, the V gene TRBV11-2; D is uncertain. Germline CDR1 is SGHAT and CDR2 is FQNNGV. The CDR3 has 15 residues. Trimming pared 0 bases from V and 2 bases from J, leaving 8 bases between. CDR3 bases: TGTGCCAGCAGCTTAGATCCGACGGCTGGAAACACCATATATTTT. Translating it yields CASSLDPTAGNTIYF.

This sequence joins TRBV5-4 and TRBJ1-2; 7 bases are a match to TRBD1. CDR1 and CDR2 (germline): SGHNT, YYREEE (reference sequence). With V trimmed by 4 bases and J by 5 bases, 8 bases remained unmatched. The CDR3 covers 14 residues. The CDR3 spells CASSHPGQRYGYTF. In nucleotides, the CDR3 is TGTGCCAGCAGCCACCCGGGACAGCGATATGGCTACACCTTC.

The J gene is TRBJ2-1, the V gene TRBV6-5; no reliable D call. V dropped 5 bases and J dropped 0 bases, with 11 bases sitting between them. Germline V gene sequence: CDR1 MNHEY, CDR2 SVGAGI. The CDR3 extends over 15 amino acids. The CDR3 loop reads CASSTDSSSYNEQFF. The CDR3 region has the DNA TGTGCCAGCAGTACCGACTCGAGCTCCTACAATGAGCAGTTCTTC.

The chain uses TRBV25-1 and TRBJ1-4; D remains ambiguous. Per germline, CDR1 MGHDK and CDR2 SYGVNS. Trimming stripped 9 bases from V and 0 bases from J, with 5 bases between. The CDR3 spans 12 residues. CDR3 DNA sequence: TGTGCCAGTTATGCAACTAATGAAAAACTGTTTTTT. Its translation is CASYATNEKLFF. Drawing the rest from reference TRBV25-1 and TRBJ1-4, the complete variable domain is EADIYQTPRYLVIGTGKKITLECSQTMGHDKMYWYQQDPGMELHLIHYSYGVNSTEKGDLSSESTVSRIRTEHFPLTLESARPSHTSQYLCASYATNEKLFFGSGTQLSVL.

The rearrangement joins TRBV6-1 to TRBJ1-6; TRBD1 matches 9 bases. CDR3 length: 15 residues. Germline CDR1 and CDR2: MNHNS and SASEGT. Trimming at V came to 2 bases and at J to 7 bases, leaving 3 bases not matched to a gene. Written as DNA, the CDR3 is TGTGCCAGCAGTGAATATGGGACAGGGAATTCACCCCTCCACTTT. It codes for CASSEYGTGNSPLHF.

This chain joins TRBV6-5 and TRBJ1-5; D uncertain. Trimming shortened V by 11 bases and J by 8 bases, and 16 bases separated the two germline ends. The CDR3 is 12 residues long. The germline gives CDR1 MNHEY, CDR2 SVGAGI. CDR3 DNA: TGTGCCTCCAAAACACTGGGGAAGCCCCAGCATTTT. Amino acids: CASKTLGKPQHF.

V and J are TRBV14 and TRBJ2-1, with 9 nucleotides matching TRBD1. After removal of 4 bases from V and 8 bases from J, the junction contained 12 bases not matched to a gene. The CDR3 runs 16 residues. Germline loops: CDR1 SGHDN, CDR2 FVKESK. CDR3 in DNA: TGTGCCAGCAGCCGGAGCCTAGGACAGGGGTCGTATGAGCAGTTCTTC. Its protein product is CASSRSLGQGSYEQFF.

Written as DNA, the CDR3 is TGTGCCAGCAGCGTAGGGGTACCCTCTGGAAACACCATATATTTT. It encodes CASSVGVPSGNTIYF. The gene calls are TRBV9 and TRBJ1-3; D gene ambiguous. The length of the CDR3 is 15 residues. The germline gives CDR1 SGDLS, CDR2 YYNGEE. Trimming removed 0 bases from V and 0 bases from J, with 7 bases in between.

CDR3 protein: CASSPRQGYNQPQHF. The CDR3 DNA sequence: TGTGCCAGCAGTCCCCGACAGGGGTACAATCAGCCCCAGCATTTT. The rearrangement joins TRBV28 to TRBJ1-5, with 8 bases fitting TRBD1. The CDR3 loop spans 15 amino acids. Germline V lookup: CDR1 MDHEN, CDR2 SYDVKM. Trimming removed 5 bases from V and 3 bases from J; junction bases left unmatched: 6.

In this sample, this clone turned up once. The chain employs TRBV9 and TRBJ1-5; 7 bases map to TRBD1. The germline V gene encodes CDR1 SGDLS and CDR2 YYNGEE. The CDR3 covers 15 residues. Trimming at V came to 4 bases and at J to 0 bases, leaving 4 bases not matched to a gene. CDR3 amino acids: CASSRQGHSNQPQHF. The CDR3, as DNA: TGTGCCAGCAGCCGACAGGGCCATAGCAATCAGCCCCAGCATTTT.

V and J are TRBV6-1 and TRBJ1-1, with a weak D call TRBD1 (5 bases). This CDR3 has 13 residues. The germline CDR1 and CDR2 sequences are MNHNS and SASEGT. Between the trimmed V and J ends, which lost 7 bases and 5 bases, there was a span of 14 bases. Written as DNA, the CDR3 is TGTGCCAGCATTCGACCCCGGGGGACTGAAGCTTTCTTT. Translation: CASIRPRGTEAFF.

This chain uses TRBV7-9 with TRBJ1-2, with TRBD1 matching over 7 bases. Per germline, CDR1 SEHNR and CDR2 FQNEAQ (reference sequence). Losses at the gene ends were 1 base for V and 5 bases for J; bases not matched to a gene: 4. This CDR3 is 14 amino acids long. CDR3 protein: CASSLDGTDYGYTF. The CDR3 DNA reads TGTGCCAGCAGCTTAGATGGGACAGATTATGGCTACACCTTC. The entire variable domain, with the rest obtained from reference TRBV7-9 and TRBJ1-2, is as follows: DTGVSQNPRHKITKRGQNVTFRCDPISEHNRLYWYRQTLGQGPEFLTYFQNEAQLEKSRLLSDRFSAERPKGSFSTLEIQRTEQGDSAMYLCASSLDGTDYGYTFGSGTRLTVV.

The chain recombines TRBV5-1 with TRBJ2-5; maybe TRBD1 (6 bases). CDR3 length: 13 residues. Germline loops: CDR1 SGHRS, CDR2 YFSETQ. V dropped 8 bases and J dropped 3 bases, with 14 bases sitting between them. CDR3 coding DNA: TGCGCCAGTACTACAGGGTCCGAAGAGACCCAGTACTTC. Residues: CASTTGSEETQYF.